Listed here are 10 T cell receptor beta chains from one sample, sequenced in a study of response to subunit inactivated influenza vaccine. One entry per CDR3 protein, called by TCRdb with MiXCR from the RT-PCR reads. The table lists more than 500,000 distinct CDR3 sequences, 10% to 12% of them singletons, with 9.5% to 12% in the top ten. This sample also belongs to another study, concerning T cells expressing NK-cell markers. That work adds: For TCR beta, cDNA was produced by 5'RACE template switching with UMIs.

This sample comprised PBMCs from blood, obtained on the day of vaccination. These receptors were taken from a man in his fifties or sixties who received an inactivated influenza vaccine.

CDR3: CASSHQDRGPDNEQFF. The CDR3 region has the DNA TGTGCCAGCAGCCACCAGGACAGGGGGCCGGACAATGAGCAGTTCTTC. The chain carries TRBV12-3 or TRBV12-4 and TRBJ2-1; 11 nucleotides align to TRBD1. This CDR3 is built from 16 residues. J lost 5 bases, V lost 6 bases, and 9 bases had no gene match.

This clonotype came up a few times. The chain joins TRBV12-3 or TRBV12-4 to TRBJ1-5, with 7 bases aligning to TRBD1. With 6 bases clipped from V and 0 bases from J, the junction kept 5 bases outside the gene matches. The CDR3 consists of 15 residues. The CDR3 loop reads CASSRTGSSNQPQHF. The CDR3 DNA sequence: TGTGCCAGCAGCCGGACAGGAAGTAGCAATCAGCCCCAGCATTTT.

A few counts support this clonotype. The chain links TRBV18 to TRBJ1-4; a possible D gene is TRBD1 (6 bases). This CDR3 spans 18 amino acids. CDR1 is KGHSH, CDR2 LQKENI, per germline. V gave up 4 bases and J gave up 0 bases, with 18 bases separating them. In DNA form, the CDR3 reads TGTGCCAGCTCACTGCTACCGGGACAAGAGACAACTAATGAAAAACTGTTTTTT. Translation gives CASSLLPGQETTNEKLFF.

Only a few counts were recorded for this clonotype. This sequence joins TRBV3-1 and TRBJ2-7; no clear D. There are 14 residues in the CDR3. Germline CDR1 and CDR2: LGHDT and YNNKEL (reference sequence). Trimming stripped 2 bases from V and 1 base from J, with 9 bases between. The CDR3 DNA follows: TGTGCCAGCAGCCAATCCGGGTTTTCCTACGAGCAGTACTTC. It translates to CASSQSGFSYEQYF.

This clonotype has a handful of counts. The CDR3 nucleotides read TGTGCCAGCAGCTTAGACGCGGGGGCGAATTCACCCCTCCACTTT. Amino acid sequence: CASSLDAGANSPLHF. The gene calls are TRBV11-2 and TRBJ1-6; possibly TRBD1 for D (6 bases). V was clipped by 0 bases and J by 7 bases, with 10 bases between them. Germline CDR1 SGHAT, CDR2 FQNNGV. This CDR3 comprises 15 residues.

The V call is TRBV7-2, the J call TRBJ1-1, with TRBD1 as a possible D gene (6 bases). There are 16 residues in the CDR3. Germline V lookup: CDR1 SGHTA, CDR2 FQGNSA. The ends were cut back, 2 bases at V and 2 bases at J, with 15 bases in the middle. The CDR3 bases are TGTGCCAGCAGCTTACAAATCCAGGGGCCTAACACTGAAGCTTTCTTT. Translation gives CASSLQIQGPNTEAFF. Full variable domain (remainder filled in from reference TRBV7-2 and TRBJ1-1): GAGVSQSPSNKVTEKGKDVELRCDPISGHTALYWYRQSLGQGLEFLIYFQGNSAPDKSGLPSDRFSAERTGGSVSTLTIQRTQQEDSAVYLCASSLQIQGPNTEAFFGQGTRLTVV.

This clonotype was recorded many times. The chain uses TRBV5-1 and TRBJ2-7; TRBD2 might be the D (5 bases). Between the trimmed V and J ends, which lost 3 bases and 2 bases, there was a span of 12 bases. CDR3 length equals 14 residues. Germline lookup yields CDR1 SGHRS and CDR2 YFSETQ. This chain's CDR3 is CASSSGTGTYEQYF. CDR3 nucleotides: TGCGCCAGCAGCTCGGGAACGGGAACCTACGAGCAGTACTTC.

The chain employs TRBV27 and TRBJ2-4; D is ambiguous. The CDR3 loop spans 13 amino acids. Per germline, CDR1 MNHEY and CDR2 SMNVEV (reference sequence). Trimming pared 3 bases from V and 7 bases from J, leaving 10 bases between. The CDR3, as DNA: TGTGCCAGCAGTTTCGGGCAGACCAACATTCAGTACTTC. Protein sequence: CASSFGQTNIQYF.

This clonotype appeared a few times. This chain uses TRBV10-3 with TRBJ2-1; 7 bases agree with TRBD1. The trim removed 4 bases at V and 8 bases at J, leaving 5 bases unmatched. CDR1 is ENHRY and CDR2 is SYGVKD in the germline V gene. The CDR3 runs to 13 residues. CDR3 amino acids: CAISVQGQYEQFF. The CDR3 DNA reads as TGTGCCATCAGTGTCCAGGGACAGTATGAGCAGTTCTTC.

This clonotype was detected a few times. The chain is built from TRBV9 and TRBJ2-3; 8 bases are a match to TRBD2. The CDR3 covers 14 residues. V shed 3 bases and J 2 bases; nucleotides not matched to a gene: 2. Germline assignment: CDR1 SGDLS and CDR2 YYNGEE. The CDR3: CASSGSGNTDTQYF. The CDR3 DNA sequence: TGTGCCAGCAGCGGTAGCGGGAACACAGATACGCAGTATTTT.